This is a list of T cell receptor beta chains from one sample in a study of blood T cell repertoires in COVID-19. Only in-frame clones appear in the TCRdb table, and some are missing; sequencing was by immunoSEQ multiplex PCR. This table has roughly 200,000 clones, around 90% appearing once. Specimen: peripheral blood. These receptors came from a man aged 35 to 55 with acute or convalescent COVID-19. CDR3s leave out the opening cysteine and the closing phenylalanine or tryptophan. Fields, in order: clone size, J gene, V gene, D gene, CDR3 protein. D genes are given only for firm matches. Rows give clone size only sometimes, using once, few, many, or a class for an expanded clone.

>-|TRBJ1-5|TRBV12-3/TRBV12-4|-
ASSFSGQPQH
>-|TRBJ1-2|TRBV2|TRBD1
ASVPGQKYNYGYT
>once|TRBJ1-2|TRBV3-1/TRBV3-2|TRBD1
ASSHLTGNYGYT
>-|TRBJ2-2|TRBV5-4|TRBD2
ASSSSGGRPGELF
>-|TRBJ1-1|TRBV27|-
ASSFIGATEAF
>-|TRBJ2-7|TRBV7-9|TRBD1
ASTSSTGSSYEQY
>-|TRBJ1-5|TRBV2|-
ASSKDSAWQPQH
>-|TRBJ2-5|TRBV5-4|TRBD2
ASSTAVAGGLETQY
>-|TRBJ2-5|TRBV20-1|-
SASPGGGANFPRSETQY
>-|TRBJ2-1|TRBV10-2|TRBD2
ASSIAGVLNEQF
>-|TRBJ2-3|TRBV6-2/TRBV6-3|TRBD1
ASSYTVDRAEY
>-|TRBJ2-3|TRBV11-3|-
ASSLTGLSTDTQY
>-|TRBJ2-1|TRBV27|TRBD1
ASSIDRGPYNEQF
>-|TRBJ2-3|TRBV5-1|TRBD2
ASSLASISGGTDTQY
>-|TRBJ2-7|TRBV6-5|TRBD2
ASSLGTSVNEQY
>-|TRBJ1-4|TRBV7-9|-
ASSLGSIANEKLF
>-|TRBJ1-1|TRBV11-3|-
ASSLGGNTEAF
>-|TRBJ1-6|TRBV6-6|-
ASLGNSPLH
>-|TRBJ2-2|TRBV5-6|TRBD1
ASSPVGTGNTGELF